The present TCR beta chain was sequenced within a study of blood T cell repertoires in COVID-19. Overall study: PBMCs, B-cell-depleted T cells, or T cells were the source of the cDNA or gDNA that made up the material.

Which cohort a participant joined came from the clinical history participants gave. Authors' methods: Using reference gene primer amplification, nucleated cell counts were estimated. Sequenced by immunoSEQ multiplex PCR; TCRdb stores in-frame clones only, minus some. V, J and clone size were drawn from that table, and D and trimming were deduced from the DNA. The sample has about 270,000 clones, 75% to 95% seen once. Material: PBMCs or T cells enriched from blood (not recorded which). The source of this sequence is a man aged 40-49 years who had been exposed to COVID-19.

CDR3 DNA sequence: TGTGCCAGCAGCCCCGACTCCGGGACAGGGGCGGCTGGCTACACCTTC. Translating gives CASSPDSGTGAAGYTF. This chain connects TRBV7-2 to TRBJ1-2, with 10 positions matching TRBD1. Germline loops: CDR1 SGHTA, CDR2 FQGNSA. Unmatched junction bases numbered 13, after V lost 5 bases and J lost 7 bases. The CDR3 loop spans 16 amino acids. Together with reference TRBV7-2 and TRBJ1-2, the CDR3 gives the full variable domain: GAGVSQSPSNKVTEKGKDVELRCDPISGHTALYWYRQSLGQGLEFLIYFQGNSAPDKSGLPSDRFSAERTGGSVSTLTIQRTQQEDSAVYLCASSPDSGTGAAGYTFGSGTRLTVV.